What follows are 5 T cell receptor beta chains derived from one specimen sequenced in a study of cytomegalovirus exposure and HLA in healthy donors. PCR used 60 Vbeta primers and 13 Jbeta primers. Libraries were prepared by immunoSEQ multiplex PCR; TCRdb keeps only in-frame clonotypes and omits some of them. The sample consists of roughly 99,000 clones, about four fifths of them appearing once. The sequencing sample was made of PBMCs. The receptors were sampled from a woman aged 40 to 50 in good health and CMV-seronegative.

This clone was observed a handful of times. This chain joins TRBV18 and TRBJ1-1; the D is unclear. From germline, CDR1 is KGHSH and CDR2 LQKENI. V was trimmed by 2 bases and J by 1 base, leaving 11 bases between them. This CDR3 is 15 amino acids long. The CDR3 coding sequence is TGTGCCAGCTCACCAGTCGAGGGAACGAACACTGAAGCTTTCTTT. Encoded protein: CASSPVEGTNTEAFF.

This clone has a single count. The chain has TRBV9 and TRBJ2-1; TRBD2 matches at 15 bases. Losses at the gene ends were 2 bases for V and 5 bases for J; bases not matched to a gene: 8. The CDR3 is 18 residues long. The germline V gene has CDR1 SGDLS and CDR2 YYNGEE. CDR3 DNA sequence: TGTGCCAGCAGCGTGGTTGGACTAGCGGGGGGGCTGCACAATGAGCAGTTCTTC. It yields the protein CASSVVGLAGGLHNEQFF.

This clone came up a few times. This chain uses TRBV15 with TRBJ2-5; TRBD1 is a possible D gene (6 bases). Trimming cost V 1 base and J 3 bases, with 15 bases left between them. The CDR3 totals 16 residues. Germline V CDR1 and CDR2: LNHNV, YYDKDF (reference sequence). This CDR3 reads CATSRVGTLNEETQYF. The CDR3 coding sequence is TGTGCCACCAGCAGAGTAGGGACATTAAATGAAGAGACCCAGTACTTC.

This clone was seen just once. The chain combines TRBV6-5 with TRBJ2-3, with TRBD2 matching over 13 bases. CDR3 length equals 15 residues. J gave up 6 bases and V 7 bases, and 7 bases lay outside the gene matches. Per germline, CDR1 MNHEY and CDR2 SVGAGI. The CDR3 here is CASTPGLAGADTQYF. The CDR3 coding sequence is TGTGCCAGCACCCCAGGACTAGCGGGGGCCGATACGCAGTATTTT.

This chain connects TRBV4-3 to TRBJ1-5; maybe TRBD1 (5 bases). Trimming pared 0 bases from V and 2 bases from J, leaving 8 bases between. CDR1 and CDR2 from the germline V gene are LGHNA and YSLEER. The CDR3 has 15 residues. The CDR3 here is CASSQDAGRNQPQHF. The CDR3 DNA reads TGCGCCAGCAGCCAAGATGCAGGGCGCAATCAGCCCCAGCATTTT.